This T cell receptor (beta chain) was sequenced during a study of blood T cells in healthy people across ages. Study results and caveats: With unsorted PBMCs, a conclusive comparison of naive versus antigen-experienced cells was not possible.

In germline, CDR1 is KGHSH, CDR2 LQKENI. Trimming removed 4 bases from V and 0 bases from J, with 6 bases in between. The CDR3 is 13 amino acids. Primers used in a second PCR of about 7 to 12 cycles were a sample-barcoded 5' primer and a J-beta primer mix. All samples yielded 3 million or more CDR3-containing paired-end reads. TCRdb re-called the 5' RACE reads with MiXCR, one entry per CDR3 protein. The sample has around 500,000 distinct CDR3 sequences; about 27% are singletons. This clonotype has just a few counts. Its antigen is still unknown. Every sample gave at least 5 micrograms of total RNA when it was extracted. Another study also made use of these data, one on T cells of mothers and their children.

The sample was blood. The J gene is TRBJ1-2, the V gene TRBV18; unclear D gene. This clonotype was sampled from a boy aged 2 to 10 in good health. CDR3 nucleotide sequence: TGTGCCAGCTCACGAGAGGCTAACTATGGCTACACCTTC. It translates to CASSREANYGYTF.